This is a list of T cell receptor beta chains from one sample in a study of shared T cell receptors in the human thymus. Some clones are missing from TCRdb's copy, which holds only in-frame ones; the method was immunoSEQ multiplex PCR. The sample lists almost 550,000 clones, approximately 78% occurring once. The same sample was also studied in work on human thymus T cells.

Sequencing was performed on thymocytes. Receptors originate from a boy under two years old with a congenital heart defect. Each CDR3 is given with its conserved first and last residue. Fields, in order: V gene, D gene, clone size, J gene, CDR3 DNA, CDR3 protein. The D gene is left open where the match is weak. Expanded clones get a size class; other rows say once, few or many, or leave the size out.

v_gene: TRBV5-6; d_gene: TRBD1; abundance: .; j_gene: TRBJ2-3; CDR3nt: TGTGCCAGCAGCTCCCCAGGGGGTCCCACAGATACGCAGTATTTT; CDR3aa: CASSSPGGPTDTQYF
v_gene: TRBV7-2; d_gene: .; abundance: .; j_gene: TRBJ1-4; CDR3nt: TGTGCCAGCAGCTCTGATGACAGGACCGATTTTGAAAAACTGTTTTTT; CDR3aa: CASSSDDRTDFEKLFF
v_gene: TRBV18; d_gene: .; abundance: .; j_gene: TRBJ1-2; CDR3nt: TGTGCCAGCTCACCGCCCGAAGCCCCCCCCTATGGCTACACCTTC; CDR3aa: CASSPPEAPPYGYTF
v_gene: TRBV5-4; d_gene: .; abundance: .; j_gene: TRBJ2-1; CDR3nt: TGTGCCAGCGGGGGGGGCCTGGGGGCCTACAATGAGCAGTTCTTC; CDR3aa: CASGGGLGAYNEQFF
v_gene: TRBV15; d_gene: .; abundance: .; j_gene: TRBJ2-5; CDR3nt: TGTGCCACCAGCAGAGATGACGCAGGGTCGTGGGAGACCCAGTACTTC; CDR3aa: CATSRDDAGSWETQYF
v_gene: TRBV5-1; d_gene: .; abundance: .; j_gene: TRBJ1-5; CDR3nt: TGCGCCAGCAGCCCCGGGGGCAATCAGCCCCAGCATTTT; CDR3aa: CASSPGGNQPQHF
v_gene: TRBV27; d_gene: TRBD2; abundance: .; j_gene: TRBJ2-7; CDR3nt: TGTGCCAGCGTAAGGACTAGCGGGAGCCCCTCCTCTACTACTGAGCAGTACTTC; CDR3aa: CASVRTSGSPSSTTEQYF
v_gene: TRBV7-9; d_gene: .; abundance: .; j_gene: TRBJ1-5; CDR3nt: TGTGCCAGCAGCAACTCGGGGAAAACGGGAAATCAGCCCCAGCATTTT; CDR3aa: CASSNSGKTGNQPQHF
v_gene: TRBV27; d_gene: .; abundance: .; j_gene: TRBJ1-1; CDR3nt: TGTGCCAGCATGACAGGTGCCAAGACTACTCCGAACACTGAAGCTTTCTTT; CDR3aa: CASMTGAKTTPNTEAFF
v_gene: TRBV11-2; d_gene: .; abundance: .; j_gene: TRBJ2-1; CDR3nt: TGTGCCAGCAGCTTAGATTCAGGGGATGGGAAGGCTGAGCAGTTCTTC; CDR3aa: CASSLDSGDGKAEQFF
v_gene: TRBV29-1; d_gene: TRBD1; abundance: once; j_gene: TRBJ2-5; CDR3nt: TGCAGCGTTGTAGGTATCCAGGGGGAACCGGAGACCCAGTACTTC; CDR3aa: CSVVGIQGEPETQYF
v_gene: TRBV11-3; d_gene: .; abundance: .; j_gene: TRBJ2-3; CDR3nt: TGTGCCAGCAGCGGAGGTGCCAGGGGTGCAGATACGCAGTATTTT; CDR3aa: CASSGGARGADTQYF
v_gene: TRBV18; d_gene: TRBD2; abundance: .; j_gene: TRBJ2-7; CDR3nt: TGTGCCAGCTCACCTCCCCACGATCTTAGCGGGAGGCAGTACGAGCAGTACTTC; CDR3aa: CASSPPHDLSGRQYEQYF
v_gene: TRBV7-2; d_gene: .; abundance: .; j_gene: TRBJ2-5; CDR3nt: TGTGCCAGCAGCTTAGTGGGGGGGCGGGAGTTCGGGACCCAGTACTTC; CDR3aa: CASSLVGGREFGTQYF
v_gene: TRBV11-3; d_gene: TRBD2; abundance: .; j_gene: TRBJ2-1; CDR3nt: TGTGCCAGCAGCCCAATAGCGGGAGGATTTAATGAGCAGTTCTTC; CDR3aa: CASSPIAGGFNEQFF
v_gene: TRBV15; d_gene: .; abundance: once; j_gene: TRBJ2-1; CDR3nt: TGTGCCACCAGCCGGATGGGAGGCCTCCACAATGAGCAGTTCTTC; CDR3aa: CATSRMGGLHNEQFF
v_gene: TRBV5-8; d_gene: TRBD1; abundance: .; j_gene: TRBJ2-7; CDR3nt: TGTGCCAGCAGCTTGGGTCCAGGACAGGGTTACTACGAGCAGTACTTC; CDR3aa: CASSLGPGQGYYEQYF
v_gene: TRBV7-8; d_gene: .; abundance: .; j_gene: TRBJ1-2; CDR3nt: TGTGCCAGCGGAATGACAGGCTGGGGCTACACCTTC; CDR3aa: CASGMTGWGYTF
v_gene: TRBV4-3; d_gene: TRBD2; abundance: once; j_gene: TRBJ2-1; CDR3nt: TGCGCCAGCAGCCCGGGGACTAGCGGGCGCCCCTACAATGAGCAGTTCTTC; CDR3aa: CASSPGTSGRPYNEQFF
v_gene: TRBV4-3; d_gene: TRBD1; abundance: .; j_gene: TRBJ1-1; CDR3nt: TGCGCCAGCAGCCAAGTCCCCCTGACAGGGTCAACCTTGAACACTGAAGCTTTCTTT; CDR3aa: CASSQVPLTGSTLNTEAFF
v_gene: TRBV29-1; d_gene: .; abundance: .; j_gene: TRBJ1-3; CDR3nt: TGCAGCGTTGAAGATCTGGCGGACTCTGGAAACACCATATATTTT; CDR3aa: CSVEDLADSGNTIYF
v_gene: TRBV6-1; d_gene: .; abundance: .; j_gene: TRBJ1-5; CDR3nt: TGTGCCAGCCAGGACACCTATAGCAATCAGCCCCAGCATTTT; CDR3aa: CASQDTYSNQPQHF
v_gene: TRBV5-4; d_gene: .; abundance: few; j_gene: TRBJ2-7; CDR3nt: TGTGCCAGCAGCAGCGCAGGGGAACGCGAGCAGTACTTC; CDR3aa: CASSSAGEREQYF
v_gene: TRBV29-1; d_gene: TRBD2; abundance: .; j_gene: TRBJ2-1; CDR3nt: TGCAGCCTTGAGGGAGGGGATTACAATGAGCAGTTCTTC; CDR3aa: CSLEGGDYNEQFF
v_gene: TRBV6-1; d_gene: .; abundance: .; j_gene: TRBJ2-6; CDR3nt: TGTGCCAGCTGCGAGGGGGAGACTGGGGCCAACGTCCTGACTTTC; CDR3aa: CASCEGETGANVLTF
v_gene: TRBV5-1; d_gene: TRBD2; abundance: .; j_gene: TRBJ2-7; CDR3nt: TGCGCCAGCAGCTACCGGACTAGCGGGACATACGAGCAGTACTTC; CDR3aa: CASSYRTSGTYEQYF
v_gene: TRBV29-1; d_gene: TRBD2; abundance: .; j_gene: TRBJ2-3; CDR3nt: TGCAGCGTTGACCCTAGCGGGAGGATGGATACGCAGTATTTT; CDR3aa: CSVDPSGRMDTQYF
v_gene: TRBV5-4; d_gene: .; abundance: .; j_gene: TRBJ1-2; CDR3nt: TGTGCCAGCAGCTTGCAGGTTGATGGCTACACCTTC; CDR3aa: CASSLQVDGYTF
v_gene: TRBV7-9; d_gene: TRBD2; abundance: .; j_gene: TRBJ2-1; CDR3nt: TGTGCCAGCAGCTTTCTTCGAGCGGGGGGCAATGAGCAGTTCTTC; CDR3aa: CASSFLRAGGNEQFF
v_gene: TRBV14; d_gene: TRBD1; abundance: .; j_gene: TRBJ1-3; CDR3nt: TGTGCCAGCAGCCGCAGACAGGGGGCCTTATATGGAAACACCATATATTTT; CDR3aa: CASSRRQGALYGNTIYF
v_gene: TRBV13; d_gene: TRBD1; abundance: few; j_gene: TRBJ2-1; CDR3nt: TGTGCCAGCAGCCTCATGATAATAGACAGGGGGAATAATAATATGGGCAATGAGCAGTTCTTC; CDR3aa: CASSLMIIDRGNNNMGNEQFF
v_gene: TRBV6-4; d_gene: .; abundance: .; j_gene: TRBJ2-2; CDR3nt: TGTGCCAGCAGTGGCAGGGCGAACACCGGGGAGCTGTTTTTT; CDR3aa: CASSGRANTGELFF
v_gene: TRBV27; d_gene: TRBD1; abundance: .; j_gene: TRBJ2-7; CDR3nt: TGTGCCAGCAGTCCCGGACAGGGGTGGAACGAGCAGTACTTC; CDR3aa: CASSPGQGWNEQYF
v_gene: TRBV19; d_gene: .; abundance: .; j_gene: TRBJ1-1; CDR3nt: TGTGCCAGTAGTCCCCCCCGGGGAATTGCTGAAGCTTTCTTT; CDR3aa: CASSPPRGIAEAFF
v_gene: TRBV27; d_gene: .; abundance: .; j_gene: TRBJ1-1; CDR3nt: TGTGCCAGCAGTTCCCCGGGACACTACACTGAAGCTTTCTTT; CDR3aa: CASSSPGHYTEAFF
v_gene: TRBV2; d_gene: TRBD1; abundance: .; j_gene: TRBJ1-2; CDR3nt: TGTGCCAGCAGTGAAGCGGGGGCAGGGGGAGGCTATGGCTACACCTTC; CDR3aa: CASSEAGAGGGYGYTF
v_gene: TRBV2; d_gene: TRBD2; abundance: .; j_gene: TRBJ2-7; CDR3nt: TGTGCCAGCAGTGCGGGACTAGCGGGAGGGTCGTCCTACGAGCAGTACTTC; CDR3aa: CASSAGLAGGSSYEQYF
v_gene: TRBV2; d_gene: TRBD2; abundance: .; j_gene: TRBJ2-1; CDR3nt: TGTGCCAGCAGTCTCCGGACTAGCGGGAGATATGAGCAGTTCTTC; CDR3aa: CASSLRTSGRYEQFF
v_gene: TRBV25-1; d_gene: .; abundance: .; j_gene: TRBJ2-7; CDR3nt: TGTGCCAGCAGCACTTCGAGAGAGCAGTACTTC; CDR3aa: CASSTSREQYF
v_gene: TRBV4-1; d_gene: TRBD1; abundance: .; j_gene: TRBJ2-3; CDR3nt: TGCGCCAGCAGCCAAGACAGGGGGCCGGGAGATACGCAGTATTTT; CDR3aa: CASSQDRGPGDTQYF
v_gene: TRBV10-3; d_gene: TRBD1; abundance: few; j_gene: TRBJ2-7; CDR3nt: TGTGCCATCAGTCTCTACAGGGGCGAGCAGTACTTC; CDR3aa: CAISLYRGEQYF
v_gene: TRBV5-4; d_gene: .; abundance: .; j_gene: TRBJ1-5; CDR3nt: TGTGCCAGCAGCGTGGGGGGTGGCCAGGGCCCCCAGCCCCAGCATTTT; CDR3aa: CASSVGGGQGPQPQHF
v_gene: TRBV9; d_gene: TRBD2; abundance: .; j_gene: TRBJ2-7; CDR3nt: TGTGCCAGCAGCCCCCGGGCTAGCGGGAGGGGGGATCTCGAGCAGTACTTC; CDR3aa: CASSPRASGRGDLEQYF
v_gene: TRBV11-1; d_gene: .; abundance: .; j_gene: TRBJ2-1; CDR3nt: TGTGCCAGCAGCTTGGCTAGCTCCTACAATGAGCAGTTCTTC; CDR3aa: CASSLASSYNEQFF
v_gene: TRBV5-1; d_gene: .; abundance: few; j_gene: TRBJ1-3; CDR3nt: TGCGCCAGCAGCTTCAACGGACAGACGGCAAACACCATATATTTT; CDR3aa: CASSFNGQTANTIYF
v_gene: TRBV11-2; d_gene: TRBD2; abundance: .; j_gene: TRBJ2-7; CDR3nt: TGTGCCAGCAGCTTAGTGGGAGGGCTTTCCACCGAGCAGTACTTC; CDR3aa: CASSLVGGLSTEQYF
v_gene: TRBV27; d_gene: .; abundance: .; j_gene: TRBJ2-6; CDR3nt: TGTGCCAGCAGTTTGGGCAGCTCTGGGGCCAACGTCCTGACTTTC; CDR3aa: CASSLGSSGANVLTF
v_gene: TRBV4-1; d_gene: TRBD2; abundance: .; j_gene: TRBJ2-7; CDR3nt: TGCGCCAGCAGCCCCGGGACTAGCTTATACGAGCAGTACTTC; CDR3aa: CASSPGTSLYEQYF
v_gene: TRBV6-6; d_gene: .; abundance: .; j_gene: TRBJ2-5; CDR3nt: TGTGCCAGCAGTTCCCTGGGGCAGGGCAGCCAAGAGACCCAGTACTTC; CDR3aa: CASSSLGQGSQETQYF
v_gene: TRBV4-3; d_gene: .; abundance: few; j_gene: TRBJ2-5; CDR3nt: TGCGCCAGCAGCCGAACGGTAGCCCTCCAAGAGACCCAGTACTTC; CDR3aa: CASSRTVALQETQYF
v_gene: TRBV25-1; d_gene: .; abundance: .; j_gene: TRBJ2-1; CDR3nt: TGTGCCAGCCAAGGTAGGGAGTTAGGGGAGCAGTTCTTC; CDR3aa: CASQGRELGEQFF
v_gene: TRBV28; d_gene: TRBD1; abundance: .; j_gene: TRBJ1-4; CDR3nt: TGTGCCAGCAGTCCACCGACAGGGAGTACGGATGAAAATGAAAAACTGTTTTTT; CDR3aa: CASSPPTGSTDENEKLFF
v_gene: TRBV19; d_gene: .; abundance: .; j_gene: TRBJ2-5; CDR3nt: TGTGCCAGTAGTAGCGAGGGTCCGGAGGAGACCCAGTACTTC; CDR3aa: CASSSEGPEETQYF
v_gene: TRBV7-6; d_gene: TRBD1; abundance: .; j_gene: TRBJ1-5; CDR3nt: TGTGCCAGCAGCCTATGGGACAGGGGTAATCAGCCCCAGCATTTT; CDR3aa: CASSLWDRGNQPQHF
v_gene: TRBV27; d_gene: .; abundance: .; j_gene: TRBJ2-3; CDR3nt: TGTGCCAGCAGTTCCGGGACTGATGGGGAGGTGGATACGCAGTATTTT; CDR3aa: CASSSGTDGEVDTQYF
v_gene: TRBV25-1; d_gene: .; abundance: .; j_gene: TRBJ1-2; CDR3nt: TGTGCCAGCAGTGAATATAAAGGGGGTCTGAACTATGGCTACACCTTC; CDR3aa: CASSEYKGGLNYGYTF
v_gene: TRBV6-5; d_gene: .; abundance: .; j_gene: TRBJ2-5; CDR3nt: TGTGCCAGCACCAGAAGAGGTAACCAAGAGACCCAGTACTTC; CDR3aa: CASTRRGNQETQYF
v_gene: TRBV11-3; d_gene: .; abundance: .; j_gene: TRBJ2-7; CDR3nt: TGTGCCAGCAGCTTCGACAGCCCCAGGAGCTACGAGCAGTACTTC; CDR3aa: CASSFDSPRSYEQYF